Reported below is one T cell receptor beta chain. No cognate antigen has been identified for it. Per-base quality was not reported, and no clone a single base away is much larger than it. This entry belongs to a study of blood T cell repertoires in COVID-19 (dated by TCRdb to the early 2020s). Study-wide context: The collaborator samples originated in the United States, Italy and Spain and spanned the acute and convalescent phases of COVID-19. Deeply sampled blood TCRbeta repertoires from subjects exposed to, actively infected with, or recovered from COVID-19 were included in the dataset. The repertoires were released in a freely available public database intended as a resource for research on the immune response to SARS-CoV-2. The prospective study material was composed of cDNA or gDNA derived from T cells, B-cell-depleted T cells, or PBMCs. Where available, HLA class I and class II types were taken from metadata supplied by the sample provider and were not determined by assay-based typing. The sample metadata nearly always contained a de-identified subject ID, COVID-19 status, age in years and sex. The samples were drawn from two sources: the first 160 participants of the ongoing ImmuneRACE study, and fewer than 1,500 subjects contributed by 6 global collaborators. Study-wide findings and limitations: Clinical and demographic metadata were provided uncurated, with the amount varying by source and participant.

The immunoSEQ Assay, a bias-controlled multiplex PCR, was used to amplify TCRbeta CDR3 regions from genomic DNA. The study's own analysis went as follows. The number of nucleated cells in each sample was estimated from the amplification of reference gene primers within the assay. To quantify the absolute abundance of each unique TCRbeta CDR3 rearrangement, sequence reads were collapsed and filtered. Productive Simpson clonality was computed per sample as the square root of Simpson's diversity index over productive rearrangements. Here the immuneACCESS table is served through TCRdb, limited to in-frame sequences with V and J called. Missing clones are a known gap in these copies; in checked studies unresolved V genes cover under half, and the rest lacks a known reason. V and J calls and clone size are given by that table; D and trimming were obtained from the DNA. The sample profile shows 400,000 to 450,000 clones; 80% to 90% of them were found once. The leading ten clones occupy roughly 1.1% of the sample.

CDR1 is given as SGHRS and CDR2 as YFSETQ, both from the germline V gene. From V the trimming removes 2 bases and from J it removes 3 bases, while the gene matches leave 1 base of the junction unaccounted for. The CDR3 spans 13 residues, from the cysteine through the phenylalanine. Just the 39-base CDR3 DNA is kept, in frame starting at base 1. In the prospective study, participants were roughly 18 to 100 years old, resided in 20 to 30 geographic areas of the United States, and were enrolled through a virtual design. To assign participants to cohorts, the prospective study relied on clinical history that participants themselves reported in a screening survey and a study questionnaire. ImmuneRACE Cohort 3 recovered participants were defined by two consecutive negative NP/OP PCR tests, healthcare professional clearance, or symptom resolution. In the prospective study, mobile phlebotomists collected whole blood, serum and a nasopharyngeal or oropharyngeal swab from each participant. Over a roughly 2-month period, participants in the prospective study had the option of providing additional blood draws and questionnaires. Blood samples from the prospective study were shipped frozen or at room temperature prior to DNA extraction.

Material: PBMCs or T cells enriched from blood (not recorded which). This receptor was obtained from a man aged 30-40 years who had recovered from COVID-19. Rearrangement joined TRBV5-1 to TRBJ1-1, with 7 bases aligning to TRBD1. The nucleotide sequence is TGCGCCAGCAGCTTTGACAGGGACACTGAAGCTTTCTTT. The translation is CASSFDRDTEAFF.